The rows below give T cell receptor beta chains drawn from one sample of a study of CXCR3-negative and CXCR3-positive naive CD8 T cells. TCRdb reanalyzed the 5' RACE reads and collapses them to one entry per CDR3 protein, without DNA. This repertoire includes 60,000 to 65,000 distinct CDR3 sequences. Sequencing input: naive CXCR3+ CD8+ T cells from blood. The receptors were gathered from a human donor in good health. Some clones in this sample may be carry-over from other donors' samples. Each CDR3 is given with its conserved first and last residue.

v_call	j_call	cdr3_aa
TRBV7-9	TRBJ1-4	CASFPKWSNEKLFF
TRBV29-1	TRBJ2-5	CSVDSSGEDETQYF
TRBV27	TRBJ2-6	CASSGPFGDAGANVLTF
TRBV5-1	TRBJ2-5	CASSLEAGGLETQYF
TRBV28	TRBJ2-7	CASSTNRYEQYF
TRBV7-3	TRBJ2-3	CASSSGHPYTGSDTQYF
TRBV7-2	TRBJ2-1	CASSSGGSSSYNEQFF
TRBV27	TRBJ1-2	CASSSVFGDGYTF
TRBV6-2/TRBV6-3	TRBJ2-7	CASSYPLDRVPLYEQYF
TRBV6-5	TRBJ1-4	CASSFSEGATNEKLFF
TRBV4-3	TRBJ2-7	CASSPGTGSYEQYF
TRBV7-2	TRBJ2-7	CASSSAFTSYEQYF
TRBV15	TRBJ1-3	CATSGSSGNTIYF
TRBV14	TRBJ2-2	CASSQDRLAGATGELFF
TRBV4-2	TRBJ2-2	CASSQDGSGGAGELFF
TRBV12-3/TRBV12-4	TRBJ2-5	CASSSTAETQYF
TRBV5-6	TRBJ2-7	CASSLDGQSSAYEQYF
TRBV7-2	TRBJ2-4	CASSHRPTSELAKNIQYF
TRBV6-2/TRBV6-3	TRBJ2-1	CASSYTSLHNEQFF
TRBV20-1	TRBJ2-1	CSAIFGDEQFF
TRBV14	TRBJ2-7	CASSQGLDPSLYEQYF
TRBV28	TRBJ1-2	CASSITVTYGYTF
TRBV5-1	TRBJ2-2	CASSLGPGQGGTGELFF
TRBV12-3/TRBV12-4	TRBJ1-2	CASSLIGGQGYGYTF
TRBV3-1	TRBJ2-1	CASSPSGAINEQFF
TRBV6-4	TRBJ2-5	CASRRLRLETQYF
TRBV9	TRBJ2-7	CASSLGENEQYF
TRBV29-1	TRBJ2-1	CSANLWREAGNEQFF
TRBV10-3	TRBJ1-2	CAISEFGTASNYGYTF
TRBV7-2	TRBJ1-3	CASSLSWLPSGNTIYF
TRBV27	TRBJ2-1	CASSWGTGGVNEQFF
TRBV29-1	TRBJ2-5	CSVRELEETQYF
TRBV20-1	TRBJ2-7	CSATTLGTTYEQYF
TRBV12-3/TRBV12-4	TRBJ2-7	CASSLLGTGSEQYF
TRBV5-1	TRBJ2-7	CASSLIGPEQYF
TRBV7-2	TRBJ2-6	CASGTPGTGKFLVLTF
TRBV29-1	TRBJ2-2	CSVGDGPELFF
TRBV7-9	TRBJ2-7	CASSLVPVAYEQYF
TRBV6-2/TRBV6-3	TRBJ2-7	CASSPMDRTYEQYF
TRBV27	TRBJ1-6	CASSSRTGSESPLHF
TRBV7-6	TRBJ2-3	CASSLEETDTQYF
TRBV6-4	TRBJ2-3	CASSDSTGADTQYF
TRBV28	TRBJ2-3	CASSLGRDRGADTQYF
TRBV7-9	TRBJ2-1	CASVTPTYNEQFF
TRBV27	TRBJ2-7	CASTPGLAGSTYEQYF
TRBV3-1	TRBJ2-1	CASSQTLDPGLARGEQFF
TRBV28	TRBJ1-1	CASSLSVGATRDEAFF
TRBV7-2	TRBJ2-5	CASSLYRETQYF
TRBV9	TRBJ2-7	CALRGTERYEQYF
TRBV27	TRBJ1-1	CASSLSLIGNTEAFF
TRBV4-3	TRBJ1-4	CASSQDLGGSANNEKLFF
TRBV7-8	TRBJ2-1	CASSLWGGQFF
TRBV20-1	TRBJ2-1	CSASLSLAAYNEQFF